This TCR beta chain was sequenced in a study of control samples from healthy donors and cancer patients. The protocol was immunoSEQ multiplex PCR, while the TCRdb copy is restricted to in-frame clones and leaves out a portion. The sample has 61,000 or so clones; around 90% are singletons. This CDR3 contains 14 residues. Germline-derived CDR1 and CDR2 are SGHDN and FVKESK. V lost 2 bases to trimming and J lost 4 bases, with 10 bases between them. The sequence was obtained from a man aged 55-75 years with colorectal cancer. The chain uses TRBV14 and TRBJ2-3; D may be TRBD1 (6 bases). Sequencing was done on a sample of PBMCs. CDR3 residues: CASSQWTVPDTQYF. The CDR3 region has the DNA TGTGCCAGCAGCCAATGGACAGTCCCAGATACGCAGTATTTT.